The clone carrying this TCR beta chain has a handful of counts. The data belong to a study of blood T cell repertoires in COVID-19. For the study at large: The samples span acute and convalescent COVID-19 from the United States, Italy and Spain.

This CDR3 has 15 amino acids. Trimming stripped 6 bases from V and 2 bases from J, with 14 bases between. Per germline, CDR1 MDHEN and CDR2 SYDVKM. The authors' processing: Researchers report that nucleated cell counts were estimated from reference gene primer amplification. Clones were sequenced by immunoSEQ multiplex PCR, and TCRdb holds only the in-frame ones, with some missing. V and J calls and clone size are given by that table; D and trimming were obtained from the DNA. The table shows about 130,000 clones, with approximately 77% occurring only once. The chain couples TRBV28 to TRBJ1-3; maybe TRBD1 (5 bases). Sample: peripheral blood. The sequence came from a man at least 80 years old with acute or convalescent COVID-19. The CDR3 is CASSLDRVAGNTIYF. The CDR3 nucleotides read TGTGCCAGCAGCCTTGACAGAGTCGCTGGAAACACCATATATTTT. The variable domain in full, completed from reference TRBV28 and TRBJ1-3, reads DVKVTQSSRYLVKRTGEKVFLECVQDMDHENMFWYRQDPGLGLRLIYFSYDVKMKEKGDIPEGYSVSREKKERFSLILESASTNQTSMYLCASSLDRVAGNTIYFGEGSWLTVV.